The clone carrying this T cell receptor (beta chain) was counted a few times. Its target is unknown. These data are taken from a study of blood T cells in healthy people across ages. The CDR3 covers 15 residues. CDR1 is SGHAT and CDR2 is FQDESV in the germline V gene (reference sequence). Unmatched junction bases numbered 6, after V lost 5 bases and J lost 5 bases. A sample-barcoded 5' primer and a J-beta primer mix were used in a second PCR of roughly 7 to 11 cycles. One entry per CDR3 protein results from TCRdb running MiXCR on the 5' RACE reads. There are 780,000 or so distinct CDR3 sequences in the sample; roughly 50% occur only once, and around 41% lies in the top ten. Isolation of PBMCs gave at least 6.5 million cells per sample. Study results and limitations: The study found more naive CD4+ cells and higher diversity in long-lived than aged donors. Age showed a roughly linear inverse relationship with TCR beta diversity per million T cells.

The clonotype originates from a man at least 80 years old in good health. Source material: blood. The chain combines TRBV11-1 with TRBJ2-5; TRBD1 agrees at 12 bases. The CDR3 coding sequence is TGTGCCAGCAGCGGATGGGACAGGGGGCGGGAGACCCAGTACTTC. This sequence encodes CASSGWDRGRETQYF.